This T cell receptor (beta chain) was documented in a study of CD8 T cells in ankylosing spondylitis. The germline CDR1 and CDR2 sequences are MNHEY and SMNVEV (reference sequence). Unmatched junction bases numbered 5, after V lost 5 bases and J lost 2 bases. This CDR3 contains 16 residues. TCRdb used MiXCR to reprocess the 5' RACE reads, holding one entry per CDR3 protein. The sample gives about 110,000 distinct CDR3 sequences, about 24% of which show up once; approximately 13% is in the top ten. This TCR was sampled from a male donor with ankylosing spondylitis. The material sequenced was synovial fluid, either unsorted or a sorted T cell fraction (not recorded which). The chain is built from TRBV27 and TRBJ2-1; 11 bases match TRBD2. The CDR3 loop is CASSPKLAGAYNEQFF. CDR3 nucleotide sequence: TGTGCCAGCAGTCCCAAACTAGCGGGAGCCTACAATGAGCAGTTCTTC.